What follows are 29 T cell receptor beta chains derived from one specimen sequenced in a study of T cell changes during pregnancy in multiple sclerosis. Clones were read by immunoSEQ multiplex PCR, and TCRdb kept only the in-frame ones, dropping some. Altogether some 40,000 clones are present, 92% being singletons, with the ten largest covering 1% to 1.5%. The sequenced sample consisted of peripheral blood. The source of these receptors is a female donor with multiple sclerosis, enrolled in a pregnancy study.

This chain connects TRBV19 to TRBJ2-1; 9 nucleotides agree with TRBD2. The V and J ends lost 3 bases and 0 bases, in that order; junction bases with no gene match: 6. Looked up from germline, CDR1 is LNHDA and CDR2 is SQIVND (reference sequence). The CDR3 length is 17 residues. CDR3 amino acids: CASSIRSSGTSYNEQFF. The DNA for the CDR3 is TGTGCCAGTAGTATTAGGTCTAGCGGGACCTCCTACAATGAGCAGTTCTTC.

V is TRBV28 and J is TRBJ1-2; TRBD1 is a possible D gene (6 bases). V gave up 7 bases and J gave up 7 bases, with 16 bases separating them. Germline V gene sequence: CDR1 MDHEN, CDR2 SYDVKM. The CDR3 is 13 amino acids. As DNA, the CDR3 is TGTGCCAGCACCGGAGGGGGGCTCATTGGCTACACCTTC. Translating gives CASTGGGLIGYTF.

The CDR3 reads CASSEWGKLFF. Here the CDR3 DNA reads TGTGCCAGCAGTGAATGGGGAAAACTGTTTTTT. The rearrangement joins TRBV6-1 to TRBJ1-4; D ambiguous. The germline V gene has CDR1 MNHNS and CDR2 SASEGT. The CDR3 loop spans 11 amino acids. Trimming shortened V by 2 bases and J by 10 bases, and 5 bases separated the two germline ends.

J is TRBJ2-1 and V is TRBV4-3, with TRBD1 matching over 9 bases. The V segment lost 2 bases and the J segment 10 bases; nucleotides outside the gene matches: 9. The CDR3 has 15 residues. Germline V CDR1 and CDR2: LGHNA, YSLEER. In DNA, the CDR3 is TGCGCCAGCAGCCAAACCGGGACAGGGACTCAGGAGCAGTTCTTC. Its translation: CASSQTGTGTQEQFF.

V usage is TRBV7-6 and J usage is TRBJ2-7; D is possibly TRBD2 (5 bases). Germline V gene sequence: CDR1 SGHVS, CDR2 FNYEAQ. The V end lost 1 base, the J end lost 3 bases, and 13 bases lay between the germline ends. The CDR3 length is 15 residues. CDR3 amino acids: CASSLEAATSYEQYF. The CDR3, as DNA: TGTGCCAGCAGCTTAGAAGCGGCCACAAGCTACGAGCAGTACTTC.

The chain links TRBV7-3 to TRBJ2-1; D may be TRBD2 (6 bases). Trimming removed 3 bases at V and 7 bases at J, with 16 bases between. CDR3 length equals 15 residues. CDR1 and CDR2 from the germline V gene are SGHTA and FQGTGA. CDR3 sequence (DNA): TGTGCCAGCAGCTTCCACGGAGGGCAGTCAAATGAGCAGTTCTTC. This gives the protein CASSFHGGQSNEQFF.

V is TRBV5-4 and J is TRBJ2-2; D unresolved. The CDR3 is 12 amino acids. Germline V gene sequence: CDR1 SGHNT, CDR2 YYREEE (reference sequence). V was trimmed by 4 bases and J by 5 bases, leaving 6 bases between them. CDR3 region: CASSPDTGELFF. DNA for the CDR3: TGTGCCAGCAGCCCCGATACCGGGGAGCTGTTTTTT.

The chain links TRBV5-1 to TRBJ1-1; D gene ambiguous. The CDR3 is 14 amino acids. With 0 bases removed from V and 1 base from J, the gap between germline ends came to 7 bases. Germline CDR1 and CDR2: SGHRS and YFSETQ. CDR3 DNA sequence: TGCGCCAGCAGCTTGGACAGTTCGAACACTGAAGCTTTCTTT. Translation gives CASSLDSSNTEAFF. Full variable domain (rest looked up from reference TRBV5-1 and TRBJ1-1): KAGVTQTPRYLIKTRGQQVTLSCSPISGHRSVSWYQQTPGQGLQFLFEYFSETQRNKGNFPGRFSGRQFSNSRSEMNVSTLELGDSALYLCASSLDSSNTEAFFGQGTRLTVV.

The genes are TRBV5-4 and TRBJ1-2; maybe TRBD1 (6 bases). Trimming took 5 bases from V and 6 from J, leaving 20 bases between them. Germline CDR1 is SGHNT and CDR2 is YYREEE (reference sequence). The CDR3 contains 15 residues. CDR3 region: CASSRTLQGPDGYTF. CDR3 nucleotides: TGTGCCAGCAGTCGCACATTACAGGGTCCGGATGGCTACACCTTC.

V is TRBV27 and J is TRBJ2-5; no reliable D call. CDR3 size: 12 residues. CDR1 is MNHEY and CDR2 is SMNVEV in the germline V gene (reference sequence). V was shortened by 8 bases and J by 0 bases, with 7 bases between the two germline ends. The CDR3 spells CASGRNQETQYF. The CDR3 coding sequence is TGTGCCAGCGGACGGAACCAAGAGACCCAGTACTTC.

The CDR3 spells CASSLSRGLGSYEQYF. The CDR3 DNA sequence: TGTGCCAGCAGTTTATCGCGGGGATTAGGATCCTACGAGCAGTACTTC. The gene calls are TRBV27 and TRBJ2-7; D is perhaps TRBD2 (6 bases). With 0 bases removed from V and 1 base from J, the gap between germline ends came to 13 bases. Germline V lookup: CDR1 MNHEY, CDR2 SMNVEV (reference sequence). The CDR3 runs 16 residues.

The chain joins TRBV5-4 to TRBJ2-3; TRBD1 aligns across 7 bases. Per germline, CDR1 SGHNT and CDR2 YYREEE (reference sequence). This CDR3 is built from 14 residues. Trimming removed 7 bases from V and 7 bases from J; junction bases left unmatched: 12. DNA of the CDR3: TGTGCCAGCCAAGGGGACAGACGTAAGAATACGCAGTATTTT. Translated, it gives CASQGDRRKNTQYF.

The CDR3, as DNA: TGCGCCAGCAGCCAAGATCGTTCTAGCTCCTACGAGCAGTACTTC. Protein sequence: CASSQDRSSSYEQYF. The chain carries TRBV4-3 and TRBJ2-7, with D unclear. This CDR3 is 15 amino acids long. Trimming left V 0 bases short and J 0 bases short, with 9 bases between. Germline V CDR1 and CDR2: LGHNA, YSLEER.

The J gene is TRBJ2-1, the V gene TRBV7-6; D not certain. The V gene lost 3 bases and the J gene lost 7 bases, with 16 bases spanning the gap. The CDR3 is 15 residues long. CDR1 and CDR2 from the germline V gene are SGHVS and FNYEAQ. The CDR3 DNA sequence: TGTGCCAGCAGCTTCTCTGCAATGCCTGCGAATGAGCAGTTCTTC. Its translation: CASSFSAMPANEQFF. The full variable domain, its missing parts supplied by reference TRBV7-6 and TRBJ2-1, is GAGVSQSPRYKVTKRGQDVALRCDPISGHVSLYWYRQALGQGPEFLTYFNYEAQQDKSGLPNDRFSAERPEGSISTLTIQRTEQRDSAMYRCASSFSAMPANEQFFGPGTRLTVL.

This chain uses TRBV18 with TRBJ2-2; 8 bases align to TRBD2. The CDR3 covers 18 residues. Germline CDR1 reads KGHSH; CDR2 reads LQKENI. Trimming at V came to 2 bases and at J to 1 base, leaving 9 bases not matched to a gene. CDR3 amino acids: CASSPYPKREGNTGELFF. CDR3 nucleotide sequence: TGTGCCAGCTCACCATACCCTAAACGGGAGGGGAACACCGGGGAGCTGTTTTTT.

The chain is built from TRBV7-6 and TRBJ2-3; 8 bases match TRBD2. The trim removed 5 bases at V and 3 bases at J, leaving 7 bases unmatched. The CDR3 is 15 residues long. The germline V gene has CDR1 SGHVS and CDR2 FNYEAQ. The CDR3 DNA sequence: TGTGCCAGCAGCCCGAGGGCGGGAGGTACAGATACGCAGTATTTT. It yields the protein CASSPRAGGTDTQYF. The full variable domain, completed using reference TRBV7-6 and TRBJ2-3, is GAGVSQSPRYKVTKRGQDVALRCDPISGHVSLYWYRQALGQGPEFLTYFNYEAQQDKSGLPNDRFSAERPEGSISTLTIQRTEQRDSAMYRCASSPRAGGTDTQYFGPGTRLTVL.

The rearrangement joins TRBV19 to TRBJ2-2, with TRBD2 as a possible D gene (5 bases). CDR1 LNHDA and CDR2 SQIVND come from the germline V gene (reference sequence). With 9 bases removed from V and 4 bases from J, the gap between germline ends came to 18 bases. The CDR3 contains 15 residues. The CDR3: CASSLGPEGTGELFF. The DNA of the CDR3 is TGTGCCAGCTCCCTAGGCCCCGAGGGCACCGGGGAGCTGTTTTTT.

The chain carries TRBV27 and TRBJ2-7; TRBD2 matches 10 bases. In germline, CDR1 is MNHEY, CDR2 SMNVEV (reference sequence). There are 18 residues in the CDR3. The J segment lost 2 bases and the V segment lost 2 bases, leaving 12 bases of the junction unmatched. The CDR3 DNA follows: TGTGCCAGCAGTTTAATTGGAGCTAGCGGGAGAACCACCTACGAGCAGTACTTC. Its protein product is CASSLIGASGRTTYEQYF.

CDR3 coding DNA: TGTGCCAGCAGCCAAGACGATATGGCACAGCCCTACGAGCAGTACTTC. This codes for CASSQDDMAQPYEQYF. The V call is TRBV14, the J call TRBJ2-7; D call uncertain. The CDR3 totals 16 residues. Germline V gene lookup returns CDR1 SGHDN and CDR2 FVKESK. Trimming stripped 0 bases from V and 2 bases from J, with 14 bases between.

The chain combines TRBV28 with TRBJ2-1; 7 nucleotides line up with TRBD2. The V and J ends lost 6 bases and 8 bases, in that order; junction bases with no gene match: 7. The CDR3 has 13 amino acids. Germline CDR1 and CDR2: MDHEN and SYDVKM. The DNA of the CDR3 is TGTGCCAGCAGGACCGGGACTACGCATGAGCAGTTCTTC. Protein sequence: CASRTGTTHEQFF. Filled out from reference TRBV28 and TRBJ2-1, the complete variable domain reads DVKVTQSSRYLVKRTGEKVFLECVQDMDHENMFWYRQDPGLGLRLIYFSYDVKMKEKGDIPEGYSVSREKKERFSLILESASTNQTSMYLCASRTGTTHEQFFGPGTRLTVL.

The chain combines TRBV21-1 with TRBJ1-1; TRBD1, as called in the table, went unchecked against the DNA. TRBV21-1 is noted as a pseudogene. CDR3 length: 15 amino acids. The CDR3 sequence: CASSNGDSLNTEAFF. CDR3 DNA sequence: TGTGCCAGCAGCAATGGGGACAGTCTTAACACTGAAGCTTTCTTT.

V gene TRBV28 combines with J gene TRBJ1-5; possibly TRBD1 for D (5 bases). Germline assignment: CDR1 MDHEN and CDR2 SYDVKM. Deletions cut 4 bases from V and 1 base from J, with 8 bases between. This CDR3 has 14 amino acids. The CDR3: CASSSGQSNQPQHF. The CDR3 bases are TGTGCCAGCAGTTCCGGACAAAGCAATCAGCCCCAGCATTTT. Full variable domain (outside the CDR3, taken from reference TRBV28 and TRBJ1-5): DVKVTQSSRYLVKRTGEKVFLECVQDMDHENMFWYRQDPGLGLRLIYFSYDVKMKEKGDIPEGYSVSREKKERFSLILESASTNQTSMYLCASSSGQSNQPQHFGDGTRLSIL.

The chain carries TRBV4-1 and TRBJ2-2; the match to TRBD2 covers 9 bases. Unmatched junction bases numbered 5, after V lost 0 bases and J lost 9 bases. This CDR3 has 15 residues. The germline V gene encodes CDR1 MGHRA and CDR2 YSYEKL. CDR3 nucleotide sequence: TGCGCCAGCAGCCAAGAAGGCGGGAGGGTCAGGGAGCTGTTTTTT. Translated: CASSQEGGRVRELFF.

The chain recombines TRBV12-5 with TRBJ1-1; TRBD1 is a possible D gene (5 bases). The CDR3 length is 14 residues. Germline V lookup: CDR1 LGHNT, CDR2 FRNRAP. Trimming took off 2 bases at V and 4 bases at J, with 11 bases between the two ends. CDR3 nucleotide sequence: TGTGCTAGTGGTTTGCATGGGGGGAGCACTGAAGCTTTCTTT. Protein: CASGLHGGSTEAFF.

This chain connects TRBV25-1 to TRBJ1-1, with D unclear. CDR3 length: 10 residues. Between the trimmed V and J ends, which lost 8 bases and 3 bases, there was a span of 4 bases. CDR1 is MGHDK and CDR2 is SYGVNS in the germline V gene. CDR3 protein: CASLDTEAFF. The CDR3 DNA reads TGTGCCAGCCTGGACACTGAAGCTTTCTTT.

This chain uses TRBV19 with TRBJ2-7; 9 nucleotides agree with TRBD1. CDR1 and CDR2 from the germline V gene are LNHDA and SQIVND (reference sequence). The CDR3 sequence is 12 residues long. The ends lost 8 bases at V and 6 bases at J; junction bases unmatched: 5. The CDR3 spells CASSTGGLEQYF. The CDR3, as DNA: TGTGCCAGTTCTACAGGGGGCCTCGAGCAGTACTTC. The full variable domain, in which reference TRBV19 and TRBJ2-7 provide the parts outside the CDR3, is DGGITQSPKYLFRKEGQNVTLSCEQNLNHDAMYWYRQDPGQGLRLIYYSQIVNDFQKGDIAEGYSVSREKKESFPLTVTSAQKNPTAFYLCASSTGGLEQYFGPGTRLTVT.

V gene TRBV2 combines with J gene TRBJ2-2, with 8 bases lining up with TRBD2. Germline V CDR1 and CDR2: SNHLY, FYNNEI. The CDR3 is made up of 15 amino acids. J lost 4 bases, V lost 7 bases, and 8 bases had no gene match. The CDR3 DNA sequence: TGTGCCAGCAAGTCGGGAGGGGGTGTCACCGGGGAGCTGTTTTTT. It codes for CASKSGGGVTGELFF.

The gene calls are TRBV5-1 and TRBJ1-5; TRBD1 matches 8 bases. CDR1 is SGHRS and CDR2 is YFSETQ in the germline V gene. This CDR3 region has 14 residues. V gave up 4 bases and J gave up 2 bases; unmatched junction bases: 2. The CDR3 sequence: CASSLTGGNQPQHF. The DNA for the CDR3 is TGCGCCAGCAGCCTGACAGGGGGCAATCAGCCCCAGCATTTT.

The chain recombines TRBV19 with TRBJ1-2; no definite D call. V was shortened by 2 bases and J by 4 bases, with 5 bases between the two germline ends. Germline V gene lookup returns CDR1 LNHDA and CDR2 SQIVND (reference sequence). CDR3 length: 12 amino acids. The CDR3 DNA reads as TGTGCCAGTAGTATAAAACGCTATGGCTACACCTTC. As protein: CASSIKRYGYTF.